Following are 14 T cell receptor beta chains from one sample sequenced in a study of T cell responses to AZD1222 COVID-19 vaccine. TCRdb keeps only in-frame clones here, not all; method: immunoSEQ multiplex PCR. The sample carries 130,000 to 150,000 clones, roughly nine tenths recorded once. This sample comprised peripheral blood, obtained on day 0 of AZD1222 vaccination. All receptors come from an adult in good health.

CDR3 in DNA: TGTGCCAGCAGTTTGGCAGAGATGAACACTGAAGCTTTCTTT. The encoded protein is CASSLAEMNTEAFF. The chain combines TRBV28 with TRBJ1-1; no firm D call. The CDR3 contains 14 residues. The V end was cut by 3 bases, the J end by 0 bases, with 8 bases between. Germline CDR1 is MDHEN and CDR2 is SYDVKM.

This chain's CDR3 is CASSYSNRGRYGEQYF. Here the CDR3 DNA reads TGTGCCAGCAGTTACTCGAACCGGGGGCGATATGGCGAGCAGTACTTC. The chain uses TRBV6-5 and TRBJ2-7; D may correspond to TRBD1 or TRBD2 (6 bases each). V lost 0 bases to trimming and J lost 6 bases, with 18 bases between them. This CDR3 spans 16 amino acids. Looked up from germline, CDR1 is MNHEY and CDR2 is SVGAGI.

J is TRBJ2-6 and V is TRBV9, with D possibly TRBD1 on 7 matching bases. Germline V CDR1 and CDR2: SGDLS, YYNGEE. This CDR3 has 16 residues. V lost 1 base, J lost 3 bases, and 11 bases lay in between. The CDR3 reads CASSVQGGGGANVLTF. In DNA form, the CDR3 reads TGTGCCAGCAGCGTACAGGGGGGCGGTGGGGCCAACGTCCTGACTTTC.

CDR3 DNA: TGTGCCAGCAGTTTTCTGGGACAGAAAAACATTCAGTACTTC. This translates into CASSFLGQKNIQYF. V usage is TRBV27 and J usage is TRBJ2-4; 7 positions match TRBD1. With V trimmed by 3 bases and J by 4 bases, 3 bases remained unmatched. This CDR3 has 14 residues. Germline CDR1 and CDR2: MNHEY and SMNVEV (reference sequence).

This clone has a handful of counts. The chain combines TRBV9 with TRBJ2-1; 7 bases line up with TRBD2. The CDR3 has 16 amino acids. The trim removed 1 base at V and 0 bases at J, leaving 4 bases unmatched. The germline V gene encodes CDR1 SGDLS and CDR2 YYNGEE. CDR3 loop: CASSVSASGSYNEQFF. In DNA form, the CDR3 reads TGTGCCAGCAGCGTATCGGCTAGCGGCTCCTACAATGAGCAGTTCTTC.

In nucleotides, the CDR3 is TGTGCCACCTTGAGAGGGACTAGCGGGAACCATGAGCAGTTCTTC. Protein: CATLRGTSGNHEQFF. The V call is TRBV28, the J call TRBJ2-1; 13 nucleotides align to TRBD2. Germline V gene lookup returns CDR1 MDHEN and CDR2 SYDVKM. V was clipped by 10 bases and J by 8 bases; unmatched bases: 11. The CDR3 totals 15 residues.

V usage is TRBV5-1 and J usage is TRBJ1-5; no reliable D call. Germline CDR1 is SGHRS and CDR2 is YFSETQ. The CDR3 is made up of 15 amino acids. V shed 2 bases and J shed 1 base, with 10 bases lying between them. The CDR3 protein is CASSFEGKSNQPQHF. As DNA, the CDR3 is TGCGCCAGCAGCTTCGAGGGAAAAAGCAATCAGCCCCAGCATTTT.

This chain joins TRBV6-1 and TRBJ2-7; D perhaps matches TRBD1 (7 bases). From germline, CDR1 is MNHNS and CDR2 SASEGT. V lost 3 bases to trimming and J lost 12 bases, with 12 bases between them. The CDR3 is made up of 11 amino acids. CDR3 sequence (DNA): TGTGCCAGCAGTGACCGACAGGGACTGTACTTC. Translating it yields CASSDRQGLYF.

The chain combines TRBV2 with TRBJ2-7, with 10 bases that match TRBD2. Germline V CDR1 and CDR2: SNHLY, FYNNEI. The length of the CDR3 is 18 residues. V lost 6 bases and J lost 3; bases outside the gene matches: 17. In nucleotides, the CDR3 is TGTGCCAGCAGCTTCAAGGTCAAGCGGGAGGGCCTTAGCTACGAGCAGTACTTC. This sequence encodes CASSFKVKREGLSYEQYF.

The gene calls are TRBV4-2 and TRBJ2-2, with D possibly matching TRBD2 (6 bases). The germline V and J ends were trimmed by 0 bases and 8 bases, with 22 bases remaining between them. CDR1 and CDR2 (germline): LGHNA, YNFKEQ. This CDR3 contains 18 residues. Written as DNA, the CDR3 is TGTGCCAGCAGCCAAGATCCCCCCGGAGGGGTGTCCCCGGGGGAGCTGTTTTTT. The encoded protein is CASSQDPPGGVSPGELFF.

The rearrangement links TRBV3-1 (or the pseudogene TRBV3-2) to TRBJ2-5; 8 bases line up with TRBD2. V was clipped by 3 bases and J by 2 bases; unmatched bases: 11. CDR1 is LGHDT, CDR2 YNNKEL, per germline (reference sequence). This CDR3 spans 17 amino acids. The CDR3, as DNA: TGTGCCAGCAGCCAGCTTCGGCGGGGGGCCGCACAAGAGACCCAGTACTTC. Protein product: CASSQLRRGAAQETQYF.

This clone was found once. This rearrangement joins TRBV7-9 to TRBJ2-2, with 11 bases identical to TRBD2. V trimming: 0 bases; J trimming: 1 base; junction bases outside the gene matches: 7. The CDR3 runs to 19 residues. Per germline, CDR1 SEHNR and CDR2 FQNEAQ (reference sequence). CDR3 sequence reads: CASSLAVTSGSRNTGELFF. In nucleotides, the CDR3 is TGTGCCAGCAGCTTAGCGGTCACTAGCGGGAGTAGGAACACCGGGGAGCTGTTTTTT. Full variable domain (outside the CDR3, taken from reference TRBV7-9 and TRBJ2-2): DTGVSQNPRHKITKRGQNVTFRCDPISEHNRLYWYRQTLGQGPEFLTYFQNEAQLEKSRLLSDRFSAERPKGSFSTLEIQRTEQGDSAMYLCASSLAVTSGSRNTGELFFGEGSRLTVL.

The V gene is TRBV6-5, the J gene TRBJ1-5; unclear D gene. The length of the CDR3 is 14 residues. Germline loops: CDR1 MNHEY, CDR2 SVGAGI. Trimming removed 6 bases at V and 2 bases at J, with 11 bases between. CDR3 protein: CASRGYQRNQPQHF. CDR3 bases: TGTGCCAGCAGAGGATATCAGCGCAATCAGCCCCAGCATTTT.

V usage is TRBV13 and J usage is TRBJ1-2, with 9 bases that match TRBD1. Trimming cost V 1 base and J 4 bases; bases outside gene matches: 1. This CDR3 contains 14 residues. Germline loops: CDR1 PRHDT, CDR2 FYEKMQ (reference sequence). The CDR3 reads CASSLDRGLYGYTF. Written as DNA, the CDR3 is TGTGCCAGCAGCTTAGACAGGGGGCTCTATGGCTACACCTTC.